A single sample is the source of the 20 T cell receptor beta chains below, sequenced in a study of response to subunit inactivated influenza vaccine. Via MiXCR, TCRdb re-called the RT-PCR reads, giving one row per CDR3 protein. The sample has 650,000 to 850,000 distinct CDR3 sequences; about 15% are singletons. This material consisted of PBMCs from blood, taken approximately 15 days before vaccination. The receptors originated from a man over 45 who received an inactivated influenza vaccine.

CDR3 sequence reads: CASSSAIRGVAETQYF. CDR3 bases: TGTGCCAGCAGTTCGGCTATCCGGGGGGTCGCAGAGACCCAGTACTTC. V is TRBV27 and J is TRBJ2-5; 7 bases match TRBD2. Germline V lookup: CDR1 MNHEY, CDR2 SMNVEV (reference sequence). Trimming took 4 bases from V and 4 from J; bases not matched to a gene: 12. The length of the CDR3 is 16 residues.

The sample holds many counts of this clonotype. V usage is TRBV20-1 and J usage is TRBJ1-2; 9 positions match TRBD1. The CDR3 has 14 amino acids. Germline V gene data show CDR1 as DFQATT and CDR2 as SNEGSKA (reference sequence). Losses at the gene ends were 0 bases for V and 2 bases for J; bases not matched to a gene: 1. The CDR3 DNA reads as TGCAGTGCTAGAGAGGACAGGGGCAACTATGGCTACACCTTC. It yields the protein CSAREDRGNYGYTF.

In the case of this clonotype: One end of the junction does not line up with germline, which may come from a read error. The chain carries TRBV12-3 or TRBV12-4 and TRBJ2-5; D could derive from TRBD1 or TRBD2 (6 bases each). The CDR3 has 14 amino acids. CDR3 nucleotides: TGTGCCAGCAGGTTAGGGGGGATAGGAAAGACCCAGTACTTC. This encodes CASRLGGIGKTQYF.

The chain carries TRBV4-2 and TRBJ2-2; either TRBD1 or TRBD2 may supply D (6 bases each). V was shortened by 4 bases and J by 4 bases, with 16 bases between the two germline ends. This CDR3 comprises 16 residues. Germline V gives CDR1 LGHNA, CDR2 YNFKEQ. CDR3 amino acids: CASSRTTGSGTGELFF. The CDR3, as DNA: TGTGCCAGCAGCCGGACTACAGGGTCTGGCACCGGGGAGCTGTTTTTT.

This clonotype was counted a few times. This chain connects TRBV7-2 to TRBJ2-3, with a weak D call TRBD1 (5 bases). V lost 3 bases and J lost 6, with 13 bases in between. CDR1 and CDR2 from the germline V gene are SGHTA and FQGNSA. The CDR3 sequence is 14 residues long. CDR3 sequence: CASSFQGYLDTQYF. CDR3 bases: TGTGCCAGCAGCTTTCAGGGTTATTTGGATACGCAGTATTTT.

This clonotype was seen a few times. V usage is TRBV5-1 and J usage is TRBJ2-1; a possible D gene is TRBD1 (6 bases). V gave up 4 bases and J gave up 5 bases, with 16 bases separating them. The CDR3 runs 15 residues. The germline CDR1 and CDR2 sequences are SGHRS and YFSETQ. CDR3 sequence reads: CASSATLSGDNEQFF. CDR3 nucleotides: TGCGCCAGCAGCGCAACCCTGTCAGGGGACAATGAGCAGTTCTTC. Looking up the rest from reference TRBV5-1 and TRBJ2-1 gives the full variable domain: KAGVTQTPRYLIKTRGQQVTLSCSPISGHRSVSWYQQTPGQGLQFLFEYFSETQRNKGNFPGRFSGRQFSNSRSEMNVSTLELGDSALYLCASSATLSGDNEQFFGPGTRLTVL.

The chain is built from TRBV14 and TRBJ2-1; 9 positions agree with TRBD2. Germline assignment: CDR1 SGHDN and CDR2 FVKESK. The CDR3 contains 16 residues. V dropped 2 bases and J dropped 5; count of bases not matched to a gene: 7. The DNA for the CDR3 is TGTGCCAGCAGCCAACTAAGACTAGCGGATAACAATGAGCAGTTCTTC. Residues: CASSQLRLADNNEQFF.

The J gene is TRBJ2-1, the V gene TRBV3-1; 9 bases are shared with TRBD2. The V segment lost 8 bases and the J segment 5 bases; nucleotides outside the gene matches: 4. The CDR3 runs 13 residues. The germline V gene encodes CDR1 LGHDT and CDR2 YNNKEL (reference sequence). CDR3 sequence reads: CASCVAGDNEQFF. CDR3 DNA: TGTGCCAGCTGCGTAGCGGGAGACAATGAGCAGTTCTTC.

This clonotype was counted only a few times. The J gene is TRBJ1-4, the V gene TRBV4-3; the D is unclear. CDR1 is LGHNA, CDR2 YSLEER, per germline. With 0 bases removed from V and 3 bases from J, the gap between germline ends came to 11 bases. The CDR3 spans 16 residues. This CDR3 is CASSQETGRSNEKLFF. The CDR3 coding sequence is TGCGCCAGCAGCCAAGAGACCGGCCGATCTAATGAAAAACTGTTTTTT.

V and J are TRBV6-2 or TRBV6-3 and TRBJ2-1; D may be TRBD2 (5 bases). From germline, CDR1 is MNHEY and CDR2 SVGEGT. CDR3 size: 16 residues. V shed 2 bases and J shed 8 bases, with 19 bases lying between them. CDR3 coding DNA: TGTGCCAGCAGTTACAAGGTGGGAGTGGCCCTCGATGAGCAGTTCTTC. Residues: CASSYKVGVALDEQFF.

This clonotype was detected a few times. The chain couples TRBV20-1 to TRBJ2-5; the match to TRBD1 covers 11 bases. Germline V CDR1 and CDR2: DFQATT, SNEGSKA (reference sequence). The CDR3 contains 13 residues. V lost 6 bases and J lost 7; bases outside the gene matches: 7. CDR3 residues: CSAPDRGLTTQYF. DNA of the CDR3: TGCAGTGCACCGGACAGGGGGCTGACGACCCAGTACTTC.

V usage is TRBV6-2 or TRBV6-3 and J usage is TRBJ2-5; a weak D match, TRBD1 (6 bases). V was trimmed by 4 bases and J by 5 bases, leaving 11 bases between them. Germline V gives CDR1 MNHEY, CDR2 SVGEGT. The CDR3 runs 13 residues. Written as DNA, the CDR3 is TGTGCCAGCAGTTCGAACACAGGGGAGACCCAGTACTTC. Protein product: CASSSNTGETQYF.

This clonotype was seen more than once but under ten times. The V call is TRBV4-1, the J call TRBJ1-2, with a weak D call TRBD1 (5 bases). Trimming left V 3 bases short and J 5 bases short, with 16 bases between. The CDR3 totals 15 residues. Germline-derived CDR1 and CDR2 are MGHRA and YSYEKL. The CDR3 DNA reads TGCGCCAGCAGCCAGACCGGGACCGCAGCGTATGGCTACACCTTC. Protein sequence: CASSQTGTAAYGYTF.

This clonotype was detected only a few times. The chain combines TRBV7-9 with TRBJ2-3; 7 bases fit TRBD1. Germline V gene data show CDR1 as SEHNR and CDR2 as FQNEAQ (reference sequence). The ends lost 4 bases at V and 2 bases at J; junction bases unmatched: 9. This CDR3 has 16 amino acids. CDR3 amino acids: CASSSGRTGLTDTQYF. In DNA form, the CDR3 reads TGTGCCAGCAGCTCCGGACGGACAGGACTCACAGATACGCAGTATTTT.

This clonotype was counted a few times. V and J are TRBV5-6 and TRBJ2-5, with D perhaps TRBD2 (5 bases). The germline V gene has CDR1 SGHDT and CDR2 YYEEEE. V lost 2 bases, J lost 0 bases, and 11 bases lay in between. This CDR3 comprises 15 residues. Here the CDR3 DNA reads TGTGCCAGCAGCTTCCGGGGAATGTACCAAGAGACCCAGTACTTC. Amino acid sequence: CASSFRGMYQETQYF.

The chain uses TRBV9 and TRBJ2-1, with 8 bases matching TRBD2. Germline V gene data show CDR1 as SGDLS and CDR2 as YYNGEE. V was clipped by 3 bases and J by 6 bases; unmatched bases: 5. This CDR3 contains 14 residues. CDR3 protein: CASSDSGGGNEQFF. CDR3 in DNA: TGTGCCAGCAGCGACAGCGGGGGAGGCAATGAGCAGTTCTTC.

Of note for this clonotype: Germline is not matched at one junction end, which may reflect a read error. V and J are TRBV13 and TRBJ2-7; D assignment may be TRBD1 or TRBD2 (6 bases each). CDR1 and CDR2 (germline): PRHDT, FYEKMQ (reference sequence). The CDR3 contains 15 residues. Here the CDR3 DNA reads TGTGCCAGCAACCGGAGGGGGTTCAACCGCTACGGGCAGTACTTC. As protein: CASNRRGFNRYGQYF.

This clonotype was observed a handful of times. V and J are TRBV20-1 and TRBJ2-2; 8 nucleotides line up with TRBD1. The CDR3 consists of 14 residues. With V trimmed by 3 bases and J by 5 bases, 5 bases remained unmatched. From germline, CDR1 is DFQATT and CDR2 SNEGSKA (reference sequence). The CDR3 DNA reads TGCAGTGCTAGGGACAGGGTAAAGACCGGGGAGCTGTTTTTT. The encoded protein is CSARDRVKTGELFF.

The V and J genes are TRBV27 and TRBJ1-5, with D perhaps TRBD1 (6 bases). The CDR3 covers 16 residues. From germline, CDR1 is MNHEY and CDR2 SMNVEV (reference sequence). V lost 0 bases and J lost 10, with 19 bases in between. The CDR3 DNA is TGTGCCAGCAGTTTATCCGGTATCTTGGGGGCGAGCCCCCAGCATTTT. Translating it yields CASSLSGILGASPQHF.

The chain couples TRBV18 to TRBJ2-1, with D hard to call. CDR1 KGHSH and CDR2 LQKENI come from the germline V gene. The V and J ends lost 6 bases and 9 bases respectively, with 15 bases between them. This CDR3 region has 13 residues. CDR3 region: CASSQTTWFEQFF. CDR3 nucleotides: TGTGCCAGCTCGCAGACGACATGGTTTGAGCAGTTCTTC. Combining the CDR3 with reference TRBV18 and TRBJ2-1 gives the whole variable domain NAGVMQNPRHLVRRRGQEARLRCSPMKGHSHVYWYRQLPEEGLKFMVYLQKENIIDESGMPKERFSAEFPKEGPSILRIQQVVRGDSAAYFCASSQTTWFEQFFGPGTRLTVL.